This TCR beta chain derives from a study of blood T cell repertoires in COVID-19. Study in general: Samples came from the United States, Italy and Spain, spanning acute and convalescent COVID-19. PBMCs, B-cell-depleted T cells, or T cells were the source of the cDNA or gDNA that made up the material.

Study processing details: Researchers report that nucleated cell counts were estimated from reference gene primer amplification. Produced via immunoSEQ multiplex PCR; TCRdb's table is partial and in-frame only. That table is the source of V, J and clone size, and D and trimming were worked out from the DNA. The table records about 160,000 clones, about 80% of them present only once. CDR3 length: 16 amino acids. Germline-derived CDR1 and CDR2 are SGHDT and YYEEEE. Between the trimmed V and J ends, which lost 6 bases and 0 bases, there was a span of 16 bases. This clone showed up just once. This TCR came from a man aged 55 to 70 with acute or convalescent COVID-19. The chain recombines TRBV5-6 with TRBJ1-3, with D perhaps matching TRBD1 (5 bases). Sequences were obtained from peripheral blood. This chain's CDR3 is CASNLKGHHSGNTIYF. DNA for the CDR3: TGTGCCAGCAACCTCAAGGGGCACCACTCTGGAAACACCATATATTTT.